This section outlines one T cell receptor beta chain sequence together with its context. Its antigen remains unidentified. Base-call qualities are not available, and no considerably larger clone is one nucleotide away. This sample stems from a study of Ad26.COV2.S vaccination and SARS-CoV-2 variants (dated by TCRdb to the early 2020s). Broadly, across the study: Donors in the vaccine arm were drawn from COV1001, a phase I-IIa trial of Ad26.COV2.S in healthy adults that was multicentre, randomized, double-blind and placebo-controlled. Ad26.COV2.S was administered intramuscularly at a dose of 5x10^10 or 1x10^11 viral particles, either as one shot or as two shots given 56 days apart. Trial participants were randomized into five groups of five: low-dose or high-dose Ad26.COV2.S given once or twice, or placebo on both occasions. TCRbeta repertoire sequencing was used to assess the specificity and breadth of SARS-CoV-2-reactive T cell receptors after Ad26.COV2.S vaccination. Investigators remained blinded to trial group allocation during experiments and outcome assessment. A total of 32 samples were included in the TCR-sequenced set, comprising roughly 19 Ad26.COV2.S vaccine recipients, 5 placebo recipients and 8 SARS-CoV-2 convalescent individuals. Broader findings and caveats from the paper: The authors noted that the TCR breadth and depth analyses may have underestimated total T cell responses. Vaccine and placebo recipients had comparable non-spike TCR breadth, which fits with the vaccine containing only spike. After vaccination, substantial breadth of spike-specific CD8+ and CD4+ T cell responses was reported. Higher spike-specific TCR breadth was observed in Ad26.COV2.S recipients than in placebo recipients (P = 0.0014). The study lacked the statistical power to compare responses across vaccine doses or regimens.

The treatment or condition label corresponds to: approximately 18 received Ad26.COV2.S at low or high dose, single or two shots; several received placebo; per-sample allocation not given. For vaccine and placebo recipients, repertoires were sequenced using samples collected on day 63 after the first injection. Cohort 1b enrolled about two dozen adults aged 18-55 years at a single site in Boston, USA, between 29 July and 7 August 2020. Ad26.COV2.S consisted of a replication-incompetent adenovirus type 26 vector by which a prefusion-stabilized SARS-CoV-2 spike protein from the original Wuhan strain was expressed. TCRbeta CDR3 regions were sequenced with the immunoSEQ Assay. After extraction, genomic DNA underwent amplification by bias-controlled multiplex PCR, followed by high-throughput sequencing. The original pipeline was this. To quantify the absolute abundance of every unique TCRbeta CDR3 region, sequences were collapsed and filtered. T cell fraction was estimated by normalization of TCRbeta template counts to usable DNA, with usable DNA being measured through amplification of reference genes present in all nucleated cells. Repertoire TCRs were annotated as SARS-CoV-2-specific by exact matching of V gene, CDR3 amino acid sequence and J gene to a known reactive TCR set. MIRA supplied the reference SARS-CoV-2 TCR set, which was filtered for enrichment in COVID-19-positive ImmuneCODE repertoires so that public or cross-reactive TCRs were removed. Drawing on the MIRA antigens, annotated TCRs were analysed further at the level of specific ORF or position within ORF. Depth was the summed frequency of annotated unique rearrangements, while breadth was defined as annotated unique rearrangements over total unique productive rearrangements. Group comparisons of TCR breadth used two-sided Wilcoxon rank-sum tests. TCRdb holds this immuneACCESS table with in-frame rearrangements only. Some clones are missing; in checked studies, unresolved V genes explain under half, and the rest has no known cause. Clonal size and the V and J genes are those of that table, whereas D and trimming came from the DNA. This sample comprises about 350,000 clones, 85% to 90% of them detected only once. The biggest ten clones account for approximately 5% of the sample.

The clonotype originates from a person aged 18-60 years who received the Ad26.COV2.S COVID-19 vaccine or a placebo. The sequences come from peripheral blood, collected in a trial of Ad26.COV2.S vaccine versus placebo.

The CDR3 has the sequence CASSQGVITNEKLFF. The DNA sequence is TGTGCCAGCAGCCAGGGGGTAATAACTAATGAAAAACTGTTTTTT. This sequence uses TRBV3-1 (or the pseudogene TRBV3-2) and TRBJ1-4; TRBD1 could be the D gene, as 5 bases match. The junction shows trimming of 3 bases on V and 1 base on J, plus 9 bases between the germline ends. In the germline V gene (reference sequence), CDR1 corresponds to LGHDT and CDR2 to YNNKEL. The CDR3 measures 15 amino acids from cysteine to phenylalanine. The CDR3 DNA has 45 bases and is translated from base 1.